Sequencing of this TCR beta chain was carried out in a study of cytomegalovirus exposure and HLA in healthy donors (dated by TCRdb to the late 2010s). About the full investigation: The 666 repertoires of the first cohort and the 95 to 150 validation repertoires were produced on the same platform, according to a later analysis. The aim of the study was to test whether cataloging public T cell receptors could identify signatures of past pathogen exposure. High-throughput TCR immunosequencing, statistical association of individual TCRs with disease status, and machine learning were combined to predict cytomegalovirus infection status. A separate validation cohort of about 110 different subjects was used in addition to the approximately 640-subject first cohort. Beyond this particular receptor, the publication reports: The validation cohort had no HLA typing available for a later analysis, so co-occurrence within that cohort was assessed over all 130 or so repertoires. The authors suggested that the approach could potentially be extended to other disease states and immunological phenotypes. Subsequent analysis determined that TCRs grouped into clusters in the first cohort also showed a tendency toward co-occurrence across the 90 to 150 validation repertoires, and approximately 93% of cluster scores exceeded 0. The classifier was reported to diagnose cytomegalovirus status with high specificity and sensitivity in both the original and validation cohorts. In the study, around 150 TCR beta chains were listed as associated with cytomegalovirus. In vitro tests confirmed that a few of the cytomegalovirus-associated TCR beta chains recognize cytomegalovirus antigens. Most TCR sequences were seen in very few donors, while some public TCRs were found in many individuals.

Based on the germline V gene, the CDR1 and CDR2 sequences are SGHAT and FQNNGV. The CDR3 measures 13 amino acids from cysteine to phenylalanine. Kept here is only the CDR3 DNA, which spans 39 bases and is read in frame from base 1. The V and J ends are trimmed by 5 bases and 2 bases, leaving 10 bases between them. With regard to this clone: Its specific antigen is unknown. No quality values exist for individual bases; no much larger clone is one base distant.

Library construction relied on the immunoSEQ multiplex PCR assay. Regarding the original processing steps: To diagnose cytomegalovirus status from the catalog of TCR beta chain sequences, a statistical classification framework was built. TCRdb limited this immuneACCESS table to in-frame rearrangements with V and J called. A share of clones is missing; checked studies link under half to unresolved V genes, and the rest is unexplained. That table is the source of V, J and clone size, and D and trimming were worked out from the DNA. Across this sample there are 160,000 or so clones, with roughly nine tenths seen only once. In total, the top ten clones hold less than 3% of the sample. Separate from the approximately 670-subject first cohort, the validation cohort of about 130 subjects was the group to which the donors belonged.

Sequencing used PBMCs. The chain is made from TRBV11-2 and TRBJ2-7; no D gene call is confident. The TCR originated in a man between 18 and 35 years old in good health and CMV-seropositive. The CDR3 here reads CASSVSLTYEQYF. The nucleotide sequence reads TGTGCCAGCAGCGTCTCCTTAACCTACGAGCAGTACTTC.